This T cell receptor beta chain was recovered during a study of OX40 agonist ivuxolimab in advanced cancers. Regarding the study in general: Ivuxolimab was an agonistic, fully human IgG2 monoclonal antibody directed against OX40 (CD134), a costimulatory receptor. The paper describes the monotherapy dose-escalation part (N of about 50 patients) of the phase I trial of ivuxolimab. Prior anti-PD-1, anti-PD-L1 or anti-CTLA-4 therapy was permitted, and about two fifths of dose-escalation patients had received checkpoint inhibitors. Of the approximately 50 dose-escalation patients, hepatocellular carcinoma was present in approximately 20, melanoma in approximately 15, renal cell carcinoma in 9 and head and neck cancer in 9. Partial responses occurred in three dose-escalation patients: two with cutaneous melanoma and one with hepatocellular carcinoma. The dose-escalation cohort was about 83% male with a mean age of roughly 62 years, ranging from 23 to 79. Intravenous ivuxolimab was administered to patients every 2 weeks at six dose levels: 0.01, 0.1, 0.3, 1.5, 3 and 10 mg/kg. Peripheral TCRbeta sequencing aimed to test whether ivuxolimab altered TCR sequence diversity and caused clonal T-cell expansion. What the authors observed across the whole study: After ivuxolimab, CD8+ T cells had more expanded clones than CD4+ T cells on average. Low levels of normalized T-cell clonal expansion were also seen in some patients who did not respond. Which antigens the clonally expanded peripheral T cells were specific for was not determined. In the 0.1-3.0 mg/kg groups, partial responders were among the patients with the lowest normalized peripheral clonal expansion, particularly in CD8+ T cells. At doses of 0.1 to 3.0 mg/kg, clonal expansion of both CD4+ and CD8+ T cells in blood was seen between baseline and week 6.

For sequencing of the TCRbeta CDR3 region, genomic DNA was extracted from the sorted cells. The immunoSEQ Assay was used to sequence the TCRbeta CDR3 regions. The source is immuneACCESS, and TCRdb retained only in-frame sequences with V and J called. Part of the clones is not carried over; for the studies checked, unresolved V genes explain less than half of this, and the remainder is unexplained. In all, the sample holds around 65,000 clones, and approximately 90% of those were seen once. Over 15% of the sample is held by the ten biggest clonotypes. The CDR3 measures 15 amino acids from cysteine to phenylalanine. The DNA shown is the 45-base CDR3, in frame from base 1. V is shortened by 4 bases, J by 4 bases, and the region joining them spans 19 bases. The germline V gene (reference sequence) supplies CDR1 GTSNPN and CDR2 SVGIG. Concerning this clone: Its cognate antigen has yet to be identified. No base quality information exists; no much larger clone differs at one position.

The trial excluded patients who had a history of autoimmune disease or who were on systemic immunosuppression. In every dose cohort, peripheral blood was drawn for TCR sequencing at baseline, cycle 4 day 1, and cycle 7 day 1. Samples were obtained from an open-label, multicenter, first-in-human phase I dose-escalation trial of ivuxolimab. Adults with locally advanced or metastatic melanoma, renal cell carcinoma, hepatocellular carcinoma or head and neck squamous cell carcinoma were enrolled in the trial. Before TCR sequencing, CD4+ and CD8+ T cells were separately sorted from peripheral blood. The sequences come from CD4+ or CD8+ T cells sorted from blood, collected in a trial of the OX40 agonist ivuxolimab. The TCR was taken from an adult with an advanced solid tumor such as melanoma, head and neck, liver or kidney cancer. The chain uses TRBV30 and TRBJ1-2; the D gene is possibly TRBD1, with 6 bases matching. CDR3 sequence: CAWTSMDSSLYGYTF. At the DNA level, the sequence is TGTGCCTGGACTTCAATGGACAGCTCACTCTATGGCTACACCTTC.